This T cell receptor beta chain was identified during a study of cytomegalovirus exposure and HLA in healthy donors. The PCR employed 60 Vbeta primers together with 13 Jbeta primers. Some clones are missing from TCRdb's copy, which holds only in-frame ones; the method was immunoSEQ multiplex PCR. The sample has 110,000 to 150,000 clones, 73% seen once. V lost 7 bases, J lost 4 bases, and 8 bases lay in between. The CDR3 sequence is 12 residues long. The germline V gene has CDR1 MNHNS and CDR2 SASEGT. The source of this sequence is a human donor in good health. The specimen sequenced was PBMCs. V gene TRBV6-1 combines with J gene TRBJ1-3; no clear D gene. As DNA, the CDR3 is TGTGCCAGCAAATCCTTCGGAAACACCATATATTTT. Its protein product is CASKSFGNTIYF.